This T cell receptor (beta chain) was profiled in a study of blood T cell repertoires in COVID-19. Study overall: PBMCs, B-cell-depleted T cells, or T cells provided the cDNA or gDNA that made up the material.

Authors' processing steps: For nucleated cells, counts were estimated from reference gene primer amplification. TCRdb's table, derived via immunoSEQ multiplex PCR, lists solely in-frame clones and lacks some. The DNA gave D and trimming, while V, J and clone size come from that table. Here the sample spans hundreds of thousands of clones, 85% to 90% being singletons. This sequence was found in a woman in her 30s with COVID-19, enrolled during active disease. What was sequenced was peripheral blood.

Written as DNA, the CDR3 is TGTGCCAGCAGCTTGGCAGGGTCGAATGGCTACACCTTC. Amino acids: CASSLAGSNGYTF. V is TRBV5-5 and J is TRBJ1-2; weak D call: TRBD1 (5 bases). The germline V gene has CDR1 SGHKS and CDR2 YYEKEE (reference sequence). Trimming stripped 0 bases from V and 6 bases from J, with 9 bases between. The CDR3 contains 13 residues.